Below, 24 T cell receptor beta chains from the same sample are listed, as sequenced in a study of blood T cell repertoires in COVID-19 (dated by TCRdb to the early 2020s). Library preparation used the immunoSEQ multiplex PCR assay. Drawn from immuneACCESS, this table holds only the in-frame rearrangements with V and J called that TCRdb kept. Clones are partly lost; checked studies trace under half to an unresolved V gene and leave the rest unexplained. The sample profile shows around 60,000 clones; 81% of them were found once. Under 30% of the sample rests with the top ten. The sequenced material came from peripheral blood. The receptors here all came from a woman older than 75 with active or convalescent COVID-19.

The V and J genes are TRBV3-1 (or the pseudogene TRBV3-2) and TRBJ2-2, with 8 bases lining up with TRBD2. The CDR3 contains 19 residues. Germline CDR1 and CDR2: LGHDT and YNNKEL (reference sequence). Losses at the gene ends were 3 bases for V and 1 base for J; bases not matched to a gene: 13. CDR3 nucleotide sequence: TGTGCCAGCAGCCATAATAAAGAAACTAGCGGAGAGAACACCGGGGAGCTGTTTTTT. This gives the protein CASSHNKETSGENTGELFF.

The V and J genes are TRBV2 and TRBJ1-5; TRBD1 matches at 9 bases. The CDR3 length is 14 residues. Germline V gene lookup returns CDR1 SNHLY and CDR2 FYNNEI. V gave up 7 bases and J gave up 2 bases; unmatched junction bases: 3. The CDR3 region has the DNA TGTGCCAGCAATACAGGGGGCGGCAATCAGCCCCAGCATTTT. Protein sequence: CASNTGGGNQPQHF.

This clone was seen at least ten times. Compared with germline, one end of the junction differs, possibly owing to a read error. The chain recombines TRBV9 with TRBJ2-7; TRBD2 matches 7 bases. This CDR3 comprises 16 residues. The V gene's germline CDR1 is SGDLS and CDR2 YYNGEE. The CDR3 here is CASSSSGVSSSDEQYF. The CDR3 region has the DNA TGTGCCAGCAGCTCTAGCGGCGTCTCCTCCTCCGACGAGCAGTACTTC.

V is TRBV4-2 and J is TRBJ1-1, with a possible D match to TRBD1 (6 bases). Germline assignment: CDR1 LGHNA and CDR2 YNFKEQ. With 3 bases removed from V and 0 bases from J, the gap between germline ends came to 11 bases. The CDR3 is 15 amino acids. The chain's CDR3 is CASSQQGTMNTEAFF. The CDR3 DNA sequence: TGTGCCAGCAGCCAGCAGGGGACCATGAACACTGAAGCTTTCTTT.

The CDR3 DNA follows: TGTGCCAGCAGCTTGGACAGGGACACTGAAGCTTTCTTT. This translates into CASSLDRDTEAFF. The gene calls are TRBV5-4 and TRBJ1-1; D may be TRBD1 (6 bases). V lost 0 bases and J 3 bases, leaving 6 bases between the germline ends. Germline-derived CDR1 and CDR2 are SGHNT and YYREEE (reference sequence). The CDR3 extends over 13 amino acids.

The rearrangement uses TRBV7-9 and TRBJ1-4; 9 nucleotides line up with TRBD1. Germline CDR1 and CDR2: SEHNR and FQNEAQ (reference sequence). There are 15 residues in the CDR3. After removal of 0 bases from V and 6 bases from J, the junction contained 2 bases not matched to a gene. CDR3 nucleotides: TGTGCCAGCAGCTTAGCGACAGGGGGACATGAAAAACTGTTTTTT. Its translation is CASSLATGGHEKLFF. Full variable domain (remainder filled in from reference TRBV7-9 and TRBJ1-4): DTGVSQNPRHKITKRGQNVTFRCDPISEHNRLYWYRQTLGQGPEFLTYFQNEAQLEKSRLLSDRFSAERPKGSFSTLEIQRTEQGDSAMYLCASSLATGGHEKLFFGSGTQLSVL.

This clone occurred a few times. This sequence joins TRBV5-1 and TRBJ1-1; D is unresolved. Trimming stripped 0 bases from V and 1 base from J, with 4 bases between. The germline V gene encodes CDR1 SGHRS and CDR2 YFSETQ. There are 13 residues in the CDR3. CDR3 DNA: TGCGCCAGCAGCTTGGGTAGGAACACTGAAGCTTTCTTT. As protein: CASSLGRNTEAFF.

The CDR3 loop is CASSQDLAGLGTGELFF. In DNA form, the CDR3 reads TGCGCCAGCAGCCAAGATCTTGCGGGGCTGGGCACCGGGGAGCTGTTTTTT. This sequence joins TRBV4-3 and TRBJ2-2; D is perhaps TRBD2 (6 bases). This CDR3 has 17 amino acids. Germline values: CDR1 LGHNA, CDR2 YSLEER. V was clipped by 0 bases and J by 4 bases, with 15 bases between them.

V is TRBV7-8 and J is TRBJ2-2, with 7 positions matching TRBD1. V lost 1 base and J lost 1; bases outside the gene matches: 0. CDR3 length: 15 amino acids. The germline CDR1 and CDR2 sequences are SGHVS and FQNEAQ. Here the CDR3 reads CASSLGTGNTGELFF. CDR3 bases: TGTGCCAGCAGCTTAGGGACAGGGAACACCGGGGAGCTGTTTTTT.

The gene calls are TRBV2 and TRBJ1-2; no reliable D call. Germline CDR1 is SNHLY and CDR2 is FYNNEI. Trimming cost V 1 base and J 4 bases, with 13 bases left between them. The CDR3 has 15 amino acids. CDR3 coding DNA: TGTGCCAGCAGTGAAGTTCCAGAGGATATCTATGGCTACACCTTC. Amino acid sequence: CASSEVPEDIYGYTF.

This rearrangement joins TRBV7-9 to TRBJ1-1, with TRBD1 matching 9 bases. The V gene end was trimmed by 5 bases and the J gene end by 6 bases; junction bases not matched to a gene: 13. Germline V gene lookup returns CDR1 SEHNR and CDR2 FQNEAQ (reference sequence). This CDR3 is 16 amino acids long. In nucleotides, the CDR3 is TGTGCCAGCAGCCCCACCTCCTTACAGGGGGCGGCTGAAGCTTTCTTT. Translated, it gives CASSPTSLQGAAEAFF.

The chain couples TRBV6-5 to TRBJ1-6; 7 positions agree with TRBD1. CDR1 and CDR2 (germline): MNHEY, SVGAGI. The CDR3 is 16 residues long. V lost 4 bases, J lost 8 bases, and 11 bases stayed unmatched. The CDR3 nucleotides are TGTGCCAGCAGTTTACAGGGGAAGTTAAGACATTCACCCCTCCACTTT. As protein: CASSLQGKLRHSPLHF.

The chain is built from TRBV12-3 or TRBV12-4 and TRBJ2-5, with TRBD2 as a possible D gene (7 bases). The CDR3 loop spans 13 amino acids. Between the trimmed V and J ends, which lost 11 bases and 4 bases, there was a span of 17 bases. The CDR3 DNA is TGTGCCCGCGTGGGGGGGCGGGGAGAGACCCAGTACTTC. As protein: CARVGGRGETQYF.

The genes are TRBV12-3 or TRBV12-4 and TRBJ2-5; tentative D call: TRBD2 (6 bases). V lost 5 bases and J 1 base, leaving 8 bases between the germline ends. The CDR3 contains 13 residues. In DNA, the CDR3 is TGTGCCAGCAGTAGACTAGTCCAAGAGACCCAGTACTTC. This encodes CASSRLVQETQYF.

The gene calls are TRBV28 and TRBJ1-6; D is possibly TRBD1 (5 bases). Trimming left V 3 bases short and J 10 bases short, with 10 bases between. This CDR3 has 13 residues. The V gene's germline CDR1 is MDHEN and CDR2 SYDVKM. In nucleotides, the CDR3 is TGTGCCAGCAGTTTTAGCAGGGTATCACCCCTCCACTTT. Translated: CASSFSRVSPLHF.

The chain combines TRBV5-1 with TRBJ2-2, with 11 bases aligning to TRBD2. The J segment lost 7 bases and the V segment lost 4 bases, leaving 3 bases of the junction unmatched. CDR1 SGHRS and CDR2 YFSETQ come from the germline V gene. The CDR3 has 14 amino acids. This CDR3 reads CASSPGTSGGELFF. The CDR3 nucleotides are TGCGCCAGCAGCCCCGGGACTAGCGGCGGGGAGCTGTTTTTT.

The chain combines TRBV9 with TRBJ1-1; possible D gene TRBD1, 6 bases. V lost 0 bases, J lost 1 base, and 22 bases lay in between. Germline values: CDR1 SGDLS, CDR2 YYNGEE. CDR3 length: 19 amino acids. CDR3 bases: TGTGCCAGCAGCGTAGAAATGGGAGGGGGTCGGAGTGGGAACACTGAAGCTTTCTTT. Translation: CASSVEMGGGRSGNTEAFF.

The V and J genes are TRBV7-9 and TRBJ1-1; 7 bases are a match to TRBD1. Per germline, CDR1 SEHNR and CDR2 FQNEAQ (reference sequence). V gave up 4 bases and J gave up 1 base; unmatched junction bases: 6. This CDR3 is 15 amino acids long. CDR3 region: CASSYNRDRNTEAFF. The CDR3 DNA reads TGTGCCAGCAGCTATAACAGGGACAGGAACACTGAAGCTTTCTTT.

The chain combines TRBV6-4 with TRBJ2-3; TRBD2 might be the D (5 bases). The CDR3 totals 15 residues. Trimming cost V 2 bases and J 1 base, with 10 bases left between them. Germline V gene sequence: CDR1 MRHNA, CDR2 SNTAGT. CDR3: CASSDGAGGTDTQYF. The CDR3 DNA is TGTGCCAGCAGTGACGGAGCCGGGGGCACAGATACGCAGTATTTT.

The chain combines TRBV6-2 or TRBV6-3 with TRBJ1-6; D remains unclear. Germline values: CDR1 MNHEY, CDR2 SVGEGT. The CDR3 contains 14 residues. Deletions cut 0 bases from V and 7 bases from J, with 7 bases between. In DNA form, the CDR3 reads TGTGCCAGCAGTTACTCCATAGAGAATTCACCCCTCCACTTT. Amino acids: CASSYSIENSPLHF.

The rearrangement joins TRBV6-6 to TRBJ1-4; 9 bases are a match to TRBD1. This CDR3 is 15 amino acids long. Germline V CDR1 and CDR2: MNHNY, SVGAGI (reference sequence). V trimming: 5 bases; J trimming: 15 bases; junction bases outside the gene matches: 16. CDR3 nucleotide sequence: TGTGCCAGCAGTACCCCGACAGGGGGTGGGTCCTGGGTGTTTTTT. Translating gives CASSTPTGGGSWVFF.

The chain couples TRBV9 to TRBJ1-1; the D is unclear. CDR1 is SGDLS, CDR2 YYNGEE, per germline. The V end lost 4 bases, the J end lost 0 bases, and 10 bases lay between the germline ends. The length of the CDR3 is 14 residues. In DNA, the CDR3 is TGTGCCAGCAGCTCTCACGCGATGAACACTGAAGCTTTCTTT. This sequence encodes CASSSHAMNTEAFF.

The rearrangement joins TRBV20-1 to TRBJ1-3; no reliable D call. Deletions cut 3 bases from V and 0 bases from J, with 6 bases between. The CDR3 covers 13 residues. Germline loops: CDR1 DFQATT, CDR2 SNEGSKA (reference sequence). The CDR3 sequence: CSASDLSGNTIYF. The CDR3 DNA reads TGCAGTGCTAGTGACCTCTCTGGAAACACCATATATTTT.

This clone has just a few counts. The chain recombines TRBV2 with TRBJ1-1; D ambiguous. From germline, CDR1 is SNHLY and CDR2 FYNNEI. Trimming pared 8 bases from V and 10 bases from J, leaving 20 bases between. This CDR3 contains 13 residues. The CDR3 here is CASLNAPVGGAFF. CDR3 nucleotide sequence: TGTGCCAGCCTTAACGCCCCCGTCGGTGGAGCTTTCTTT.